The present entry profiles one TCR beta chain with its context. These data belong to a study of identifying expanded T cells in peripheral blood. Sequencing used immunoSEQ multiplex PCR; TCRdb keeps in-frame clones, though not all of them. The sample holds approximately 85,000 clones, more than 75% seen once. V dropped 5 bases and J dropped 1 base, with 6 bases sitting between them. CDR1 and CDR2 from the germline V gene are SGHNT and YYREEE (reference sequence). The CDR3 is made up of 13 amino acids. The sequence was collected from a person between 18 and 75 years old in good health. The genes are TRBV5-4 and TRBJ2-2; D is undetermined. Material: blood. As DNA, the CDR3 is TGTGCCAGCAGGATGGGGAACACCGGGGAGCTGTTTTTT. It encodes CASRMGNTGELFF.